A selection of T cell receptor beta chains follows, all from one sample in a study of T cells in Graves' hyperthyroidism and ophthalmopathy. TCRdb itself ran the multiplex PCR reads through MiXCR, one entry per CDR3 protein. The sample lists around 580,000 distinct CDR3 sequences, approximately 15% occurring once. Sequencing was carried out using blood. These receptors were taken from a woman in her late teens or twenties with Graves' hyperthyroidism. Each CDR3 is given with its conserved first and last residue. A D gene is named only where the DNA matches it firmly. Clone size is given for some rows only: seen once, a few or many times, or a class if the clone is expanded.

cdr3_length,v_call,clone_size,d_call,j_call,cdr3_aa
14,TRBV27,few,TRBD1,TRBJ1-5,CASSYRGGPQPQHF
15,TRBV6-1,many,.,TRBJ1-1,CASSELVSVAREAFF
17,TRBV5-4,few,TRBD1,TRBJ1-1,CASSDPGQGTLNTEAFF
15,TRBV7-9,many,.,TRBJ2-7,CASSFPQGLTYEQYF
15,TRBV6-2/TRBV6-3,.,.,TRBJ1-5,CASTRGADSNQPQHF
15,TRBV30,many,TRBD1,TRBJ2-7,CAWSVRTGWAYEQYF
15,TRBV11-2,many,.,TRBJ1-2,CASSLDLGTESGYTF
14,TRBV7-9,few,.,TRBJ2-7,CASSLAPGKYEQYF
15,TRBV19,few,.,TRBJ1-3,CASSLVPGPGNTIYF
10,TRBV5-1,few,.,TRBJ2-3,CAPVLDTQYF
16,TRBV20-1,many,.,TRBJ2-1,CSAPGRARNSYNEQFF
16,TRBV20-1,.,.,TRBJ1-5,CSARVYRAGGNQPQHF
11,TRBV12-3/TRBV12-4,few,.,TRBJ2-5,CASSPGQGMYF
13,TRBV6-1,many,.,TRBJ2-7,CASSVEHSYEQYF
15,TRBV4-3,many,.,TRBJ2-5,CASSQDWVSRETQYF
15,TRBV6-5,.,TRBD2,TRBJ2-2,CASSYRAGVTGELFF
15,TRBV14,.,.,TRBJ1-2,CASSQSSGRVYGYTF